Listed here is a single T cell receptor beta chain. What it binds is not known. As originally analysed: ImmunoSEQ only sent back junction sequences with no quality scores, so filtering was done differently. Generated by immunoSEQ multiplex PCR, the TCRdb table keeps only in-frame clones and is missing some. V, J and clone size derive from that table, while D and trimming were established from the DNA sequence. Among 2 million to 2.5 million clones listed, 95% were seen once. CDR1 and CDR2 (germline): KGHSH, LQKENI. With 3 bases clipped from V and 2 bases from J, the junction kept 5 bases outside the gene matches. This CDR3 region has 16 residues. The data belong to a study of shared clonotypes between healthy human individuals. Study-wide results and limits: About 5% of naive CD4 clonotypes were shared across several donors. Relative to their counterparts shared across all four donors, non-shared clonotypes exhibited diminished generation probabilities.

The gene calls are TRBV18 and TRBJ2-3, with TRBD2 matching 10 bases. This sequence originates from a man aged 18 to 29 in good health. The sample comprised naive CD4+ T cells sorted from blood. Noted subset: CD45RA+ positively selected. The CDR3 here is CASSPSLAGVTDTQYF. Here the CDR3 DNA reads TGTGCCAGCTCACCCTCGCTAGCGGGGGTCACAGATACGCAGTATTTT.